The clone carrying this T cell receptor (beta chain) was counted only a few times. Trimming took 2 bases from V and 6 from J, leaving 15 bases between them. Germline V CDR1 and CDR2: SGHNT, YYREEE (reference sequence). The CDR3 has 15 residues. A library of TCRbeta sequences, prepared with unique molecular identifiers, was generated. TCRdb independently ran MiXCR on the PCR reads; one entry per CDR3 protein. The sample includes 150,000 to 200,000 distinct CDR3 sequences, roughly 15% of them seen just once. This sample was taken from a study of T-cell reconstitution after alpha-beta-depleted transplantation in children.

The sequences come from PBMCs from the stem cell graft donor, collected from the stem cell graft. This sequence originates from a human donor who donated a stem cell graft to a child with acute lymphoblastic leukemia. V gene TRBV5-4 combines with J gene TRBJ2-1, with D possibly TRBD2 on 6 matching bases. The CDR3 protein is CASSFGGKPLNEQFF. The CDR3 DNA follows: TGTGCCAGCAGCTTCGGGGGAAAACCCCTCAATGAGCAGTTCTTC.